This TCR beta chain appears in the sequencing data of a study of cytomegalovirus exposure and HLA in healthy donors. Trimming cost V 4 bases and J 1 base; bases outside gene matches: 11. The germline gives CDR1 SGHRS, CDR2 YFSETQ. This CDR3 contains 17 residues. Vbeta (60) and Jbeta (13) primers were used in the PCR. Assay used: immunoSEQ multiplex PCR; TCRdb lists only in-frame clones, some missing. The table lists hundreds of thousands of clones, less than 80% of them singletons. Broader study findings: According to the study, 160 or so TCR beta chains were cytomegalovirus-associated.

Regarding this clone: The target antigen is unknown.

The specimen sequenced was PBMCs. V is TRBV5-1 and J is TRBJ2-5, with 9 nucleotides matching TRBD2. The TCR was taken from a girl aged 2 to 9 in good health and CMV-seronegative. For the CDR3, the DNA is TGCGCCAGCAGCCTGAACCCGGGACTAGCTATCCAAGAGACCCAGTACTTC. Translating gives CASSLNPGLAIQETQYF.